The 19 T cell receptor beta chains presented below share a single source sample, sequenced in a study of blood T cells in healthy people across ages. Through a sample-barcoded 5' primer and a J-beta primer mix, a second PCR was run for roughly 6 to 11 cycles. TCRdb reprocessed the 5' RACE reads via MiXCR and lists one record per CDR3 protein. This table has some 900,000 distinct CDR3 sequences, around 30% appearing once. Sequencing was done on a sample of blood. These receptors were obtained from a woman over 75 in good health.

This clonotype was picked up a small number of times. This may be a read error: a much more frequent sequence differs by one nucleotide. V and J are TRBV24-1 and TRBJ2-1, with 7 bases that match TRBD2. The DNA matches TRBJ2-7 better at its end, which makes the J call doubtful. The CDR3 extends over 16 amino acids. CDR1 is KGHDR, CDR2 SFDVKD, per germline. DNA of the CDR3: TGTGCCACCAGTGACGTCCCGGGGGAGGGCTACAATGAGCAGTACTTC. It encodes CATSDVPGEGYNEQYF.

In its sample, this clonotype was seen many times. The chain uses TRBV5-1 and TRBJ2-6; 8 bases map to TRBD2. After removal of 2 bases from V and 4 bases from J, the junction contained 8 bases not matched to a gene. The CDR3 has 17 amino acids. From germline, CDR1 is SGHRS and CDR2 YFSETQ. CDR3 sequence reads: CASSFSGGGRGANVLTF. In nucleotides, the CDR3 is TGCGCCAGCAGCTTCAGCGGGGGCGGAAGGGGGGCCAACGTCCTGACTTTC.

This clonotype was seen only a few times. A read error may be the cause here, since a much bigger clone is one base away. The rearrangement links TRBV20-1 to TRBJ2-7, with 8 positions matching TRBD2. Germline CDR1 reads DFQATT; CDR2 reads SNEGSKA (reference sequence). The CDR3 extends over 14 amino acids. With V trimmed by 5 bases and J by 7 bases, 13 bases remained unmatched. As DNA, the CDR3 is TGCAGTGCTGCTCGGGGGGGCCCCTACAATGAGCAGTACTTC. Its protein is CSAARGGPYNEQYF.

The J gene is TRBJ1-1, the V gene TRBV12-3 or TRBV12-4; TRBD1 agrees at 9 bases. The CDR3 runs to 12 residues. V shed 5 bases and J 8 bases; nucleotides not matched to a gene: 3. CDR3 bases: TGTGCCAGCAGTGCAGGGACAGGGGAAGCTTTCTTT. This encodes CASSAGTGEAFF.

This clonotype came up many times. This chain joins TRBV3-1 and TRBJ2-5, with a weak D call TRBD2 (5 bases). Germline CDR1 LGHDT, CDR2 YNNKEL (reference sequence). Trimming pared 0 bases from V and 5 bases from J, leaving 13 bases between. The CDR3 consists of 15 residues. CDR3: CASSQEGRTRETQYF. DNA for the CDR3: TGTGCCAGCAGCCAAGAGGGAAGGACTCGCGAGACCCAGTACTTC.

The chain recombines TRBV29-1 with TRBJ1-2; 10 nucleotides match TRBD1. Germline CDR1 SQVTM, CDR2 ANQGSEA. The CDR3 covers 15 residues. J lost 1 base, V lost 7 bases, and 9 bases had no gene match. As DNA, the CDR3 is TGCAGCGGCCTCCTGACAGGGGGCTATAACTATGGCTACACCTTC. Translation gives CSGLLTGGYNYGYTF.

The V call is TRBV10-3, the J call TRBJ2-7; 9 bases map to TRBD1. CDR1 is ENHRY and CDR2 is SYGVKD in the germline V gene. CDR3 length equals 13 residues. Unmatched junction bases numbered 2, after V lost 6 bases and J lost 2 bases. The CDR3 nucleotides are TGTGCCATCAGAGGACAGGGGCCCTACGAGCAGTACTTC. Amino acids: CAIRGQGPYEQYF.

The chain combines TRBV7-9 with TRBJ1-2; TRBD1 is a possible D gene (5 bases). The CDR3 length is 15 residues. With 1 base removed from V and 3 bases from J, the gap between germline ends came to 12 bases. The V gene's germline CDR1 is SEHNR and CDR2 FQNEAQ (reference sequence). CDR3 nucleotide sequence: TGTGCCAGCAGCTTAGAGTGGGGGGATCACTATGGCTACACCTTC. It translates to CASSLEWGDHYGYTF.

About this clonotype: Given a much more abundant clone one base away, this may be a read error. CDR3: CAGSRTGTSDNEQFF. The CDR3 bases are TGTGCCGGCAGCCGAACCGGGACTTCTGACAATGAGCAGTTCTTC. V gene TRBV12-3 or TRBV12-4 combines with J gene TRBJ2-1, with D possibly being TRBD2 (6 bases). CDR3 size: 15 residues.

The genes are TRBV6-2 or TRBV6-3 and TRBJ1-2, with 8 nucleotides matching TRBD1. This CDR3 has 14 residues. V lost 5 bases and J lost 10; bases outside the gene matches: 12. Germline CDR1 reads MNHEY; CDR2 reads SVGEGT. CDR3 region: CASSPLGQGLNYTF. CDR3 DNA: TGTGCCAGCAGTCCCCTTGGACAGGGTCTTAACTACACCTTC.

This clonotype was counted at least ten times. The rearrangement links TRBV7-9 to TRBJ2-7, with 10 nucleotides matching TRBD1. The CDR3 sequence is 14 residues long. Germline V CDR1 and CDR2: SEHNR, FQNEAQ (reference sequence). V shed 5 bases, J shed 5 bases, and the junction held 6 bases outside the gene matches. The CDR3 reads CASSRDRGGDEQYF. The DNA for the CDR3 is TGTGCCAGCAGCCGGGACAGGGGAGGAGACGAGCAGTACTTC.

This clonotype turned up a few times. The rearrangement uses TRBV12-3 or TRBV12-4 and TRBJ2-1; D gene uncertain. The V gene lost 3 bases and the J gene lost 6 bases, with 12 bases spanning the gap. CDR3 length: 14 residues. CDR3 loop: CASSFYKGFNEQFF. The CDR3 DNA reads TGTGCCAGCAGTTTCTACAAAGGGTTCAATGAGCAGTTCTTC.

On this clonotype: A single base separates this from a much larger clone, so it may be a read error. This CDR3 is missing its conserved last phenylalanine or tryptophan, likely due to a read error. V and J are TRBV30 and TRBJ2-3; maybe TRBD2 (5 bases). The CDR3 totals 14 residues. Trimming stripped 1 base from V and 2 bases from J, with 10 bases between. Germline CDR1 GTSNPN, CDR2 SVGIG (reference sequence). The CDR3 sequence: CAWSASGYTDTQYC. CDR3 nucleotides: TGTGCCTGGAGTGCAAGCGGATACACAGATACGCAGTATTGT.

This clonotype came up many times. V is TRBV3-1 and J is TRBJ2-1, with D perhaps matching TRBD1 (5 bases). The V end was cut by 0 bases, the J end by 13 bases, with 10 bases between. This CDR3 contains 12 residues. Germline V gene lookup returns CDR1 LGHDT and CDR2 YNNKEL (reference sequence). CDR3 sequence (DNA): TGTGCCAGCAGCCAAGAAGGACAAGGCCAGTTCTTC. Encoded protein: CASSQEGQGQFF.

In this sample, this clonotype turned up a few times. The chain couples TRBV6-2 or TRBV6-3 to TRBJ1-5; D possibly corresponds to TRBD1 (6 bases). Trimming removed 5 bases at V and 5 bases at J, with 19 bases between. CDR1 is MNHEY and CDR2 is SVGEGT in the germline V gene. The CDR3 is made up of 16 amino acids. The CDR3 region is CASSPGRGLRDQPQHF. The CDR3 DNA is TGTGCCAGCAGTCCGGGCAGGGGCTTGAGGGATCAGCCCCAGCATTTT.

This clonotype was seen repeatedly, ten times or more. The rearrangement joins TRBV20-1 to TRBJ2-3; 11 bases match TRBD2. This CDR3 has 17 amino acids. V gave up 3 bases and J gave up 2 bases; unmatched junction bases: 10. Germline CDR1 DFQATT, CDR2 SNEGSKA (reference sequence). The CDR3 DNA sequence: TGCAGTGCTAGGGACTATAGACTAGCGGGGTCCACAGATACGCAGTATTTT. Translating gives CSARDYRLAGSTDTQYF.

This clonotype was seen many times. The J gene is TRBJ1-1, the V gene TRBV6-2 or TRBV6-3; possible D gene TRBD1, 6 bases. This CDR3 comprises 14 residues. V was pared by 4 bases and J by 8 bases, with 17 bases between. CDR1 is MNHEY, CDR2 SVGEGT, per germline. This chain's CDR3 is CASSSPIDRTEAFF. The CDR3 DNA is TGTGCCAGCAGTTCGCCCATCGACAGGACCGAAGCTTTCTTT.

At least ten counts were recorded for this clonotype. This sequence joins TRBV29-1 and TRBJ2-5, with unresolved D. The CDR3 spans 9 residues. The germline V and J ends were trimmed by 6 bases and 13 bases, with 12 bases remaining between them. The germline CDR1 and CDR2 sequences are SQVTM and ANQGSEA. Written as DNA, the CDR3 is TGCAGCGTCAACAGAGGACGGTACTTC. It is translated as CSVNRGRYF.

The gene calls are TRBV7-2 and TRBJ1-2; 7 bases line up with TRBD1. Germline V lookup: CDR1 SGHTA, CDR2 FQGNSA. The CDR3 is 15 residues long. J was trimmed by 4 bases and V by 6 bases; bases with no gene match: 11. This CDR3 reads CASRTYSTGAYGYTF. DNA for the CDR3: TGTGCCAGCAGAACCTACAGCACAGGGGCCTATGGCTACACCTTC.